Following are 6 T cell receptor beta chains from one sample sequenced in a study of CXCR3-negative and CXCR3-positive naive CD8 T cells (dated by TCRdb to about 2019). Results and caveats for the whole study, not just this receptor: TRB CDR3s from CXCR3-positive naive cells showed higher hydrophobicity (lower Kidera factor 4), lower energy, and higher strength and volume indices than CXCR3-negative naive cells.

These reads were obtained on a NextSeq 550. The Human TCR Profiling Kit (MiLaboratory) was used to prepare UMI-labeled 5' RACE TRB cDNA libraries. Through TCRdb reprocessing, the reads give one entry per CDR3 protein sequence; DNA is omitted. The sample's own table lists 130,000 or so distinct CDR3 sequences. The top ten clones comprise 0.41% of the sample. No antigen has been identified for these receptors. The source material was naive CXCR3+ CD8+ T cells from blood. The cell subset or site label, read with the paper, signifies: CD45RO-CCR7+CD27+CD95- naive CD8+ T cells expressing CXCR3 (TNR3+). The receptors shown here come from a human donor in good health. Some clones in this sample may be carry-over from other donors' samples.

V and J are TRBV18 and TRBJ2-7; with no DNA, the TCRdb D assignment of TRBD2 cannot be verified. Germline V gives CDR1 KGHSH, CDR2 LQKENI. This CDR3 contains 16 residues. CDR3 sequence: CASSPPGTSGAYEQYF.

This chain joins TRBV5-1 and TRBJ2-3; without DNA, the TCRdb call of TRBD2 cannot be checked. Germline lookup yields CDR1 SGHRS and CDR2 YFSETQ. CDR3 length equals 16 residues. The CDR3 protein is CASSTGLAGPTDTQYF.

This chain links TRBV10-3 with TRBJ1-1. CDR1 and CDR2 from the germline V gene are ENHRY and SYGVKD. This CDR3 contains 12 residues. The CDR3 sequence: CAISPEGTEAFF.

The gene calls are TRBV20-1 and TRBJ1-5; TCRdb names TRBD1, which stays unverified in the absence of DNA. This CDR3 spans 17 amino acids. Germline V gene sequence: CDR1 DFQATT, CDR2 SNEGSKA (reference sequence). CDR3 sequence: CSAKGDRERYSDQPQHF.

J is TRBJ2-1 and V is TRBV29-1; TCRdb picks TRBD1, but there is no DNA to check that call. The CDR3 runs to 14 residues. Germline V gives CDR1 SQVTM, CDR2 ANQGSEA. The CDR3 loop reads CSVVGTYSYNEQFF.

The CDR3: CASSPQTGNYNEQFF. This chain connects TRBV6-2 or TRBV6-3 to TRBJ2-1; without DNA, the TCRdb call of TRBD1 cannot be checked. Germline assignment: CDR1 MNHEY and CDR2 SVGEGT. The CDR3 length is 15 residues.